Each of the 18 T cell receptor beta chains below was sequenced from the same sample in a study of cytomegalovirus exposure and HLA in healthy donors. PCR amplification relied on 60 Vbeta primers (plus 13 Jbeta primers). Repertoires were generated with immunoSEQ multiplex PCR, while TCRdb's copy carries only in-frame clones and drops some. Of under 250,000 clones listed, approximately 80% are singletons. The sequenced sample consisted of PBMCs. These TCRs come from a boy aged 2 to 9 in good health and CMV-seronegative.

This chain connects TRBV6-1 to TRBJ2-2, with 7 bases matching TRBD2. The trim removed 4 bases at V and 5 bases at J, leaving 7 bases unmatched. Germline V gene lookup returns CDR1 MNHNS and CDR2 SASEGT. The CDR3 is made up of 15 amino acids. CDR3 sequence: CASSVTSAHTGELFF. The CDR3 DNA follows: TGTGCCAGCAGTGTCACTAGCGCCCATACCGGGGAGCTGTTTTTT.

V is TRBV6-1 and J is TRBJ1-5, with TRBD1 matching over 7 bases. In germline, CDR1 is MNHNS, CDR2 SASEGT. V lost 1 base to trimming and J lost 4 bases; unmatched junction nucleotides: 4. The CDR3 covers 15 residues. This CDR3 is CASSEGPGGNQPQHF. Written as DNA, the CDR3 is TGTGCCAGCAGTGAAGGGCCAGGGGGAAATCAGCCCCAGCATTTT.

The V gene is TRBV5-1, the J gene TRBJ1-5; 9 nucleotides match TRBD1. V dropped 3 bases and J dropped 3; count of bases not matched to a gene: 4. Germline CDR1 SGHRS, CDR2 YFSETQ. The CDR3 is made up of 15 amino acids. Here the CDR3 DNA reads TGCGCCAGCAGCTCGGGACAGGGAGACAATCAGCCCCAGCATTTT. Translating gives CASSSGQGDNQPQHF.

The V gene is TRBV9, the J gene TRBJ2-7, with TRBD1 matching over 10 bases. Germline assignment: CDR1 SGDLS and CDR2 YYNGEE. J was trimmed by 6 bases and V by 2 bases; bases with no gene match: 5. This CDR3 is built from 14 residues. This chain's CDR3 is CASSVGTGAREQYF. The CDR3 DNA sequence: TGTGCCAGCAGCGTTGGGACAGGGGCTCGCGAGCAGTACTTC.

The V and J genes are TRBV19 and TRBJ1-2; TRBD1 might be the D (5 bases). CDR3 length equals 14 residues. CDR1 and CDR2 (germline): LNHDA, SQIVND (reference sequence). V was shortened by 4 bases and J by 8 bases, with 17 bases between the two germline ends. The CDR3 loop is CASSKGLGGTGYTF. DNA for the CDR3: TGTGCCAGTAGTAAAGGGCTGGGAGGGACCGGCTACACCTTC. Combining the CDR3 with reference TRBV19 and TRBJ1-2 gives the whole variable domain DGGITQSPKYLFRKEGQNVTLSCEQNLNHDAMYWYRQDPGQGLRLIYYSQIVNDFQKGDIAEGYSVSREKKESFPLTVTSAQKNPTAFYLCASSKGLGGTGYTFGSGTRLTVV.

J is TRBJ1-2 and V is TRBV5-1, with 9 bases aligning to TRBD1. Germline CDR1 and CDR2: SGHRS and YFSETQ. V was pared by 0 bases and J by 4 bases, with 13 bases of the junction left unmatched. CDR3 size: 18 residues. In DNA, the CDR3 is TGCGCCAGCAGCTTGGATCCAACAGGGGGCCAATTCCGCTATGGCTACACCTTC. Translating gives CASSLDPTGGQFRYGYTF.

The genes are TRBV7-2 and TRBJ1-5, with D unresolved. The germline V and J ends were trimmed by 3 bases and 12 bases, with 9 bases remaining between them. CDR1 and CDR2 from the germline V gene are SGHTA and FQGNSA. This CDR3 region has 11 residues. CDR3 DNA sequence: TGTGCCAGCAGCTTGGGCCTTGTCCAGCATTTT. It codes for CASSLGLVQHF.

The V call is TRBV4-1, the J call TRBJ1-1; 8 positions match TRBD1. Germline V gives CDR1 MGHRA, CDR2 YSYEKL. The CDR3 contains 14 residues. Losses at the gene ends were 1 base for V and 5 bases for J; bases not matched to a gene: 3. In DNA form, the CDR3 reads TGCGCCAGCAGCCAAGCAGGGGGCCGGACTGAAGCTTTCTTT. Its protein product is CASSQAGGRTEAFF.

The V call is TRBV7-8, the J call TRBJ2-2; 14 positions match TRBD2. Germline-derived CDR1 and CDR2 are SGHVS and FQNEAQ. The CDR3 runs to 16 residues. J gave up 4 bases and V 5 bases, and 3 bases lay outside the gene matches. CDR3 nucleotide sequence: TGTGCCAGCAGCGGGACTAGCGGGAGACCCACCGGGGAGCTGTTTTTT. Its protein product is CASSGTSGRPTGELFF.

The rearrangement joins TRBV6-5 to TRBJ1-2, with a tentative D call TRBD1 (5 bases). Deletions cut 0 bases from V and 6 bases from J, with 8 bases between. The CDR3 consists of 13 residues. CDR1 and CDR2 (germline): MNHEY, SVGAGI. Written as DNA, the CDR3 is TGTGCCAGCAGTTACTCGGTAGGGGATGGCTACACCTTC. Its protein product is CASSYSVGDGYTF.

This clone has more than one count but fewer than ten. This chain joins TRBV5-6 and TRBJ1-6; 9 bases are a match to TRBD1. V shed 0 bases and J 13 bases; nucleotides not matched to a gene: 5. The germline V gene has CDR1 SGHDT and CDR2 YYEEEE. CDR3 size: 14 residues. The CDR3 region is CASSLGTGAPPLHF. CDR3 sequence (DNA): TGTGCCAGCAGCTTGGGGACAGGGGCCCCTCCCCTCCACTTT.

This clone appeared a single time. The chain couples TRBV7-9 to TRBJ2-1; 12 bases fit TRBD1. V gave up 5 bases and J gave up 2 bases; unmatched junction bases: 4. Per germline, CDR1 SEHNR and CDR2 FQNEAQ (reference sequence). The CDR3 runs 16 residues. The CDR3 sequence: CASSAGTGGPYNEQFF. The CDR3 coding sequence is TGTGCCAGCAGCGCGGGGACAGGGGGCCCCTACAATGAGCAGTTCTTC.

The gene calls are TRBV5-1 and TRBJ2-1; 8 bases agree with TRBD2. V was clipped by 2 bases and J by 2 bases; unmatched bases: 9. CDR3 length: 17 amino acids. Germline lookup yields CDR1 SGHRS and CDR2 YFSETQ. The CDR3 DNA reads TGCGCCAGCAGCTTCAACCCCACTAGCGGTCCCTACAATGAGCAGTTCTTC. Protein sequence: CASSFNPTSGPYNEQFF.

The rearrangement uses TRBV7-2 and TRBJ1-2; the D gene is possibly TRBD1 (6 bases). Trimming removed 5 bases at V and 4 bases at J, with 14 bases between. Per the germline V gene, CDR1 is SGHTA and CDR2 is FQGNSA. The CDR3 spans 14 residues. The CDR3 DNA reads TGTGCCAGCAGCCCAGGGGTTTTCGGCTATGGCTACACCTTC. Its translation: CASSPGVFGYGYTF.

This chain connects TRBV6-5 to TRBJ2-7; D gene uncertain. The CDR3 contains 14 residues. V was shortened by 2 bases and J by 6 bases, with 14 bases between the two germline ends. Germline V gene lookup returns CDR1 MNHEY and CDR2 SVGAGI. The CDR3 nucleotides are TGTGCCAGCAGTTACGCCGAAGCGCTGGGCGAGCAGTACTTC. Translating gives CASSYAEALGEQYF.

The V call is TRBV30, the J call TRBJ1-6; unclear D gene. V lost 3 bases to trimming and J lost 11 bases, with 14 bases between them. CDR3 size: 13 residues. The germline V gene encodes CDR1 GTSNPN and CDR2 SVGIG (reference sequence). The CDR3 coding sequence is TGTGCCTGGAGGTCCGGGCTCGGGGCACCCCTCCACTTT. As protein: CAWRSGLGAPLHF.

The rearrangement links TRBV7-9 to TRBJ1-2, with 8 bases lining up with TRBD1. The CDR3 has 15 amino acids. Germline CDR1 and CDR2: SEHNR and FQNEAQ (reference sequence). The V gene end was trimmed by 5 bases and the J gene end by 2 bases; junction bases not matched to a gene: 7. This chain's CDR3 is CASSQTGQENYGYTF. CDR3 nucleotide sequence: TGTGCCAGCAGCCAGACGGGACAGGAAAACTATGGCTACACCTTC.

The rearrangement uses TRBV13 and TRBJ2-7; 8 bases line up with TRBD1. The germline V gene encodes CDR1 PRHDT and CDR2 FYEKMQ (reference sequence). This CDR3 is built from 12 residues. The ends lost 5 bases at V and 5 bases at J; junction bases unmatched: 2. In nucleotides, the CDR3 is TGTGCCAGCAGCCGACAGGGGCACGAGCAGTACTTC. Protein product: CASSRQGHEQYF. Complete variable domain (other parts from reference TRBV13 and TRBJ2-7): AAGVIQSPRHLIKEKRETATLKCYPIPRHDTVYWYQQGPGQDPQFLISFYEKMQSDKGSIPDRFSAQQFSDYHSELNMSSLELGDSALYFCASSRQGHEQYFGPGTRLTVT.